The 8 T cell receptor beta chains presented below share a single source sample, sequenced in a study of neoadjuvant anti-PD-1 for oral cavity cancer. The repertoire was sequenced with immunoSEQ multiplex PCR; TCRdb's copy has only in-frame clones and lacks some. The sample lists roughly 13,000 clones, 70% to 80% occurring once. The sequences come from PBMCs, collected before nivolumab (anti-PD-1) treatment. The receptors derive from a person aged 40 to 85 with oral cavity squamous cell carcinoma.

The CDR3 nucleotides are TGTGCCAGCAGTGACCGCCTTGGTAGGGAGCCCAAAAACATTCAGTACTTC. It yields the protein CASSDRLGREPKNIQYF. This chain uses TRBV2 with TRBJ2-4, with a possible D match to TRBD2 (5 bases). Germline-derived CDR1 and CDR2 are SNHLY and FYNNEI. The CDR3 covers 17 residues. V dropped 3 bases and J dropped 2 bases, with 17 bases sitting between them.

The chain links TRBV7-8 to TRBJ1-1; no reliable D call. V was clipped by 5 bases and J by 2 bases, with 12 bases between them. The CDR3 runs 14 residues. Germline values: CDR1 SGHVS, CDR2 FQNEAQ. CDR3 sequence (DNA): TGTGCCAGCAGCCTAGGGTTAGGTAACACTGAAGCTTTCTTT. The encoded protein is CASSLGLGNTEAFF.

This clone has a single count. An end of the junction differs from the germline gene, which may be a read error. The chain uses TRBV30 and TRBJ2-1; D is perhaps TRBD1 (6 bases). In germline, CDR1 is GTSNPN, CDR2 SVGIG (reference sequence). The CDR3 runs 14 residues. The CDR3 is CAWTRGAKTGALLF. The CDR3 nucleotides read TGTGCCTGGACCAGAGGGGCCAAGACAGGTGCTTTGCTCTTC.

This clone was recorded once. The chain joins TRBV9 to TRBJ1-4, with D perhaps matching TRBD1 (5 bases). The CDR3 totals 15 residues. V was clipped by 4 bases and J by 7 bases, with 17 bases between them. CDR1 is SGDLS, CDR2 YYNGEE, per germline. In DNA form, the CDR3 reads TGTGCCAGCAGCCCCCCGGGGAGGGGTGGTGAAAAACTGTTTTTT. Translating gives CASSPPGRGGEKLFF.

V is TRBV19 and J is TRBJ2-7; TRBD1 matches 10 bases. Germline CDR1 LNHDA, CDR2 SQIVND (reference sequence). The CDR3 is made up of 15 amino acids. Germline trimming cut 5 bases from V and 7 bases from J; bases unmatched to any gene: 11. CDR3 sequence (DNA): TGTGCCAGTAGTCAACTTTGGGACAGGGGTCGAGAGCAGTACTTC. Its protein is CASSQLWDRGREQYF.

The chain combines TRBV27 with TRBJ1-5; 7 nucleotides line up with TRBD1. The CDR3 contains 15 residues. Germline trimming cut 5 bases from V and 0 bases from J; bases unmatched to any gene: 4. Germline V gene sequence: CDR1 MNHEY, CDR2 SMNVEV (reference sequence). The CDR3 sequence: CASSKGQYSNQPQHF. Written as DNA, the CDR3 is TGTGCCAGCAGTAAGGGACAGTATAGCAATCAGCCCCAGCATTTT.

J is TRBJ2-5 and V is TRBV29-1; D unresolved. The V end lost 6 bases, the J end lost 3 bases, and 17 bases lay between the germline ends. Per the germline V gene, CDR1 is SQVTM and CDR2 is ANQGSEA. This CDR3 is 14 amino acids long. The CDR3 spells CSVDAQGYEETQYF. The CDR3 DNA is TGCAGCGTCGACGCTCAAGGGTACGAAGAGACCCAGTACTTC.

The chain links TRBV30 to TRBJ2-2; D is ambiguous. The CDR3 has 13 residues. Germline lookup yields CDR1 GTSNPN and CDR2 SVGIG (reference sequence). Trimming stripped 3 bases from V and 7 bases from J, with 12 bases between. The CDR3 reads CAWSARVDGELFF. The CDR3 DNA reads as TGTGCCTGGAGCGCTCGGGTTGACGGGGAGCTGTTTTTT.